This T cell receptor beta chain was retrieved from a study of T cells in women clearing cervical HPV infection. A word on this clone: The sequenced fragment ends 3 residues before the CDR3 boundary, so the rest is inferred from the germline J gene.

TCRdb's copy holds only in-frame clones and misses some; the assay was immunoSEQ multiplex PCR. The repertoire table contains about 30,000 clones. The CDR3 totals 16 residues. Germline CDR1 SQVTM, CDR2 ANQGSEA. Deletions cut 1 base from V and 1 base from J, with 16 bases between. Sequencing used blood buffy coat. The source is a woman aged 18 to 69 with a cervical HPV16 infection that either progressed to CIN3+ or cleared (not recorded which). The chain employs TRBV29-1 and TRBJ2-5; the D gene is possibly TRBD1 (5 bases). Partial CDR3 DNA: TGCAGCGTTGAAGGACAGCCCGCCGACAGCCAAGAGACC. Its translation is CSVEGQPADSQET. The whole CDR3 sequence reads CSVEGQPADSQETQYF.